This T cell receptor (beta chain) stems from a study of T cells in localized non-small cell lung cancer. General study results and limits: The appearance of a median around 57 of the top 100 tumor clones was seen in adjacent lung. Uninvolved nearby lung showed the greatest T cell clonality, exceeding that found in tumor.

Of note for this clone: What it binds is unknown.

Trimming took 0 bases from V and 2 from J, leaving 14 bases between them. The CDR3 is made up of 17 amino acids. CDR1 MGHRA and CDR2 YSYEKL come from the germline V gene. Assay used: immunoSEQ multiplex PCR; TCRdb lists only in-frame clones, some missing. The data show fewer than 100,000 clones, 87% seen once. The receptor was isolated from a man aged 40 to 69 with stage I squamous cell lung carcinoma. Here the sequenced sample was peripheral blood, taken before any cancer treatment. The chain joins TRBV4-1 to TRBJ1-5, with D perhaps TRBD1 (6 bases). The CDR3 DNA sequence: TGCGCCAGCAGCCAAGATAAACGGACAGAAGGCAATCAGCCCCAGCATTTT. Translation gives CASSQDKRTEGNQPQHF.